A single sample is the source of the 2 T cell receptor beta chains below, sequenced in a study of regulatory T cells in long-lasting Graves disease. Sample time point: newly diagnosed GD, antithyroid drugs for less than 3 months. PBMCs provided the RNA from which the TCR library was made. Both iRepertoire HTBI primers and Arm-PCR of CDR3 regions were used to build the TCR beta libraries. TCRdb reprocessed the multiplex PCR reads via MiXCR and lists one record per CDR3 protein. The data contain about 370,000 distinct CDR3 sequences, less than 20% of them singletons. The input for sequencing was peripheral blood mononuclear cells (PBMCs), taken at new diagnosis, from a patient treated with antithyroid drugs. These TCRs come from a female donor with Graves disease.

This clonotype has ten or more counts. The CDR3 DNA reads as TGCGCCAGCAGCGAGGGACTAGCCTTAGAGAACAATGAGCAGTTCTTC. Protein product: CASSEGLALENNEQFF. V usage is TRBV5-1 and J usage is TRBJ2-1, with 9 nucleotides matching TRBD2. Trimming removed 4 bases from V and 5 bases from J; junction bases left unmatched: 10. There are 16 residues in the CDR3. Germline CDR1 reads SGHRS; CDR2 reads YFSETQ. The entire variable domain, with the rest obtained from reference TRBV5-1 and TRBJ2-1, is as follows: KAGVTQTPRYLIKTRGQQVTLSCSPISGHRSVSWYQQTPGQGLQFLFEYFSETQRNKGNFPGRFSGRQFSNSRSEMNVSTLELGDSALYLCASSEGLALENNEQFFGPGTRLTVL.

This clonotype was observed once. The chain couples TRBV10-3 to TRBJ1-3; D gene uncertain. V was pared by 6 bases and J by 0 bases, with 6 bases between. Germline CDR1 ENHRY, CDR2 SYGVKD. The CDR3 length is 13 residues. CDR3 sequence (DNA): TGTGCCATCAGCCCGGTCTCTGGAAACACCATATATTTT. Encoded protein: CAISPVSGNTIYF.